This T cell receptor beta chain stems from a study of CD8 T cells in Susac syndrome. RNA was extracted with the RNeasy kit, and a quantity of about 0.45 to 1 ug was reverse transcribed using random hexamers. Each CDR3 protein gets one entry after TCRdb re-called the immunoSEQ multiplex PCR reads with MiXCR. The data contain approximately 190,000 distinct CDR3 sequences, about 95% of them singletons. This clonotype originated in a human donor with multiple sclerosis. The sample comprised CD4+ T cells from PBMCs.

The CDR3 spells CASSTTGAYGYTF. CDR3 in DNA: TGTGCCAGCAGTACAACAGGGGCCTATGGCTACACCTTC. This rearrangement joins TRBV6-5 to TRBJ1-2, with 7 positions matching TRBD1. The trim removed 5 bases at V and 4 bases at J, leaving 4 bases unmatched. The CDR3 runs 13 residues. CDR1 and CDR2 (germline): MNHEY, SVGAGI.